This T cell receptor beta chain was obtained from a study of CD8+ T cells in alopecia areata. The treatment here: oral pan-JAK inhibitor, 5-10 mg twice daily. V lost 7 bases to trimming and J lost 6 bases; unmatched junction nucleotides: 9. There are 13 residues in the CDR3. The germline V gene encodes CDR1 SQVTM and CDR2 ANQGSEA. Isolated RNA was reverse transcribed into cDNA used as the sequencing template. Clones were sequenced by immunoSEQ multiplex PCR, and TCRdb holds only the in-frame ones, with some missing. The repertoire holds 150,000 to 200,000 clones, with about 60% as singletons. The receptor comes from a human donor with alopecia areata. The V call is TRBV29-1, the J call TRBJ2-7, with 10 bases aligning to TRBD1. The material sequenced was CD4+ T cells sorted from blood, taken at week 4, from a patient treated with tofacitinib. Written as DNA, the CDR3 is TGCAGCGATCCGGGACAGGGGAGTCCCGAGCAGTACTTC. As protein: CSDPGQGSPEQYF.